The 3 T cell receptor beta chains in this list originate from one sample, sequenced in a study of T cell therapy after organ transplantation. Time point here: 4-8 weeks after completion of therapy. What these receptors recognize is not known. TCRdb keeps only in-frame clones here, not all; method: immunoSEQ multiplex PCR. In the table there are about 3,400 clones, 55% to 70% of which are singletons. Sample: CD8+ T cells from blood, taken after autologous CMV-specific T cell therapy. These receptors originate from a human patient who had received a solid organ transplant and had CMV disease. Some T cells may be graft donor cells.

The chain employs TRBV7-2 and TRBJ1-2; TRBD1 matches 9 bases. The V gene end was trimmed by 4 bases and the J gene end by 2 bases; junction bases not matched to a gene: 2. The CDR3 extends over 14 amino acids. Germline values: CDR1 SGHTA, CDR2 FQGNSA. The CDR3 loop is CASSSGQGNYGYTF. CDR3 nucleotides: TGTGCCAGCAGCTCCGGACAGGGGAACTATGGCTACACCTTC.

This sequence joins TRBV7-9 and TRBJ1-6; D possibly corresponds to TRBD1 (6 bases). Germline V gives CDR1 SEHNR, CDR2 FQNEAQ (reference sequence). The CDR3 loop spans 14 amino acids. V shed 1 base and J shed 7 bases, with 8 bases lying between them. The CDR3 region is CASSLGDINSPLHF. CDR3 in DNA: TGTGCCAGCAGCTTAGGGGACATCAATTCACCCCTCCACTTT. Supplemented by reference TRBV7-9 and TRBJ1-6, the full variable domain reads DTGVSQNPRHKITKRGQNVTFRCDPISEHNRLYWYRQTLGQGPEFLTYFQNEAQLEKSRLLSDRFSAERPKGSFSTLEIQRTEQGDSAMYLCASSLGDINSPLHFGNGTRLTVT.

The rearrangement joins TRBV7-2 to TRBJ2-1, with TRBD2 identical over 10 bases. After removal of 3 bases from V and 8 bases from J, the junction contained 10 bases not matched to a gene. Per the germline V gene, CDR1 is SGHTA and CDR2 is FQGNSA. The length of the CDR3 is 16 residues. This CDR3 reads CASSLLRAGGGDEQFF. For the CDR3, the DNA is TGTGCCAGCAGCTTGCTCCGAGCGGGAGGGGGCGATGAGCAGTTCTTC.